What follows are 26 T cell receptor beta chains derived from one specimen sequenced in a study of chemoradiotherapy in HPV16-positive cancers. Clones were read by immunoSEQ multiplex PCR, and TCRdb kept only the in-frame ones, dropping some. The sample lists roughly 13,000 clones, about nine tenths occurring once. The source material was tumor tissue, sampled from a patient who underwent chemoradiotherapy. The receptors were sampled from a human donor with HPV-associated anogenital cancer.

This clone appeared once. J is TRBJ1-2 and V is TRBV28; D is unclear. Germline loops: CDR1 MDHEN, CDR2 SYDVKM. This CDR3 comprises 12 residues. Trimming removed 5 bases at V and 2 bases at J, with 6 bases between. CDR3 residues: CASSGVNYGYTF. In nucleotides, the CDR3 is TGTGCCAGCAGTGGGGTAAACTATGGCTACACCTTC.

The chain couples TRBV23-1 to TRBJ2-3; 7 bases line up with TRBD2. TRBV23-1 is flagged as an ORF with uncertain function. Trimming at V came to 11 bases and at J to 0 bases, leaving 11 bases not matched to a gene. The CDR3 covers 15 residues. CDR3 sequence: CASSGEGTSTDTQYF. CDR3 nucleotide sequence: TGCGCCTCTTCGGGGGAGGGAACAAGCACAGATACGCAGTATTTT.

V and J are TRBV7-2 and TRBJ2-7, with D perhaps matching TRBD2 (6 bases). CDR3 length equals 14 residues. The germline V gene encodes CDR1 SGHTA and CDR2 FQGNSA. V was shortened by 5 bases and J by 7 bases, with 18 bases between the two germline ends. The CDR3 reads CASSVQRDRGEQYF. The CDR3 nucleotides read TGTGCCAGCAGCGTACAACGGGACCGGGGGGAGCAGTACTTC.

This clone was recorded once. V gene TRBV30 combines with J gene TRBJ2-7; possibly TRBD1 for D (6 bases). Germline CDR1 GTSNPN, CDR2 SVGIG (reference sequence). This CDR3 is built from 14 residues. Trimming pared 4 bases from V and 0 bases from J, leaving 13 bases between. The CDR3 DNA is TGTGCCTGGACTCCTCAGGGGAGCTCCTACGAGCAGTACTTC. Residues: CAWTPQGSSYEQYF.

The chain employs TRBV7-9 and TRBJ2-7; no clear D. V lost 6 bases to trimming and J lost 6 bases, with 18 bases between them. CDR3 length: 14 amino acids. Germline V gene data show CDR1 as SEHNR and CDR2 as FQNEAQ (reference sequence). CDR3 in DNA: TGTGCCAGCAGTTCCCCTGACTTCGGACGCGAGCAGTACTTC. As protein: CASSSPDFGREQYF.

This sequence joins TRBV7-9 and TRBJ2-1, with TRBD2 matching over 11 bases. The CDR3 runs to 16 residues. The germline CDR1 and CDR2 sequences are SEHNR and FQNEAQ (reference sequence). V gave up 4 bases and J gave up 6 bases; unmatched junction bases: 8. As DNA, the CDR3 is TGTGCCAGCAGCTCGACACTAGCGGGAGTCCCCAATGAGCAGTTCTTC. It codes for CASSSTLAGVPNEQFF.

The genes are TRBV6-1 and TRBJ1-1, with 7 bases fitting TRBD1. V shed 6 bases, J shed 0 bases, and the junction held 1 base outside the gene matches. The CDR3 is 13 amino acids. The germline V gene has CDR1 MNHNS and CDR2 SASEGT. For the CDR3, the DNA is TGTGCCAGCAGACAGGGGATGAACACTGAAGCTTTCTTT. It encodes CASRQGMNTEAFF.

The chain recombines TRBV7-9 with TRBJ1-2; D gene unclear. This CDR3 contains 16 residues. Deletions cut 5 bases from V and 2 bases from J, with 18 bases between. In germline, CDR1 is SEHNR, CDR2 FQNEAQ (reference sequence). CDR3 nucleotide sequence: TGTGCCAGCAGCGCACGGTTATCGGGAGGGAACTATGGCTACACCTTC. This sequence encodes CASSARLSGGNYGYTF.

This clone has a handful of counts. The J gene is TRBJ2-1, the V gene TRBV9; 9 nucleotides match TRBD2. Germline V gives CDR1 SGDLS, CDR2 YYNGEE. V was clipped by 0 bases and J by 5 bases; unmatched bases: 15. The CDR3 has 19 amino acids. The CDR3 DNA follows: TGTGCCAGCAGCGTAGGATTTAGGTCGGCGGGACTAGCTGACAATGAGCAGTTCTTC. Its protein product is CASSVGFRSAGLADNEQFF.

This chain uses TRBV7-3 with TRBJ2-3; 9 bases are shared with TRBD2. CDR1 SGHTA and CDR2 FQGTGA come from the germline V gene. The CDR3 is made up of 15 amino acids. Trimming removed 2 bases from V and 0 bases from J; junction bases left unmatched: 0. The CDR3 region is CASSLAGGSTDTQYF. DNA for the CDR3: TGTGCCAGCAGCTTAGCGGGAGGGAGCACAGATACGCAGTATTTT.

This clone was counted once. The CDR3 sequence is CAWSKGNTEAFF. The CDR3 region has the DNA TGTGCCTGGAGTAAGGGGAACACTGAAGCTTTCTTT. The chain joins TRBV30 to TRBJ1-1; D ambiguous. V was shortened by 2 bases and J by 1 base, with 5 bases between the two germline ends. Germline loops: CDR1 GTSNPN, CDR2 SVGIG (reference sequence). The CDR3 contains 12 residues.

The chain couples TRBV6-5 to TRBJ1-2; D is unresolved. V was clipped by 2 bases and J by 2 bases, with 9 bases between them. The CDR3 covers 14 residues. Germline V CDR1 and CDR2: MNHEY, SVGAGI. The CDR3 DNA reads TGTGCCAGCAGTTACGCCGGCGTCAACTATGGCTACACCTTC. Protein sequence: CASSYAGVNYGYTF.

This clone has a single count. The chain is built from TRBV19 and TRBJ1-5; D gene unclear. The V end lost 3 bases, the J end lost 9 bases, and 15 bases lay between the germline ends. This CDR3 contains 14 residues. CDR1 is LNHDA, CDR2 SQIVND, per germline (reference sequence). The CDR3 region has the DNA TGTGCCAGTAGTATCGGTCGGCTCGATCGGCCCCAGCATTTT. Amino acids: CASSIGRLDRPQHF.

This rearrangement joins TRBV5-1 to TRBJ1-2; D is uncertain. Germline CDR1 and CDR2: SGHRS and YFSETQ. V lost 0 bases and J 9 bases, leaving 15 bases between the germline ends. The CDR3 totals 14 residues. Here the CDR3 DNA reads TGCGCCAGCAGCTTGGCCGCTTTCCCCTCCAGCTACACCTTC. Translation gives CASSLAAFPSSYTF.

The J gene is TRBJ1-4, the V gene TRBV30; TRBD1 agrees at 11 bases. After removal of 2 bases from V and 6 bases from J, the junction contained 5 bases not matched to a gene. The CDR3 spans 15 residues. Germline V gene sequence: CDR1 GTSNPN, CDR2 SVGIG (reference sequence). The CDR3, as DNA: TGTGCCTGGAGTACCGGGACAGGGGGGTATGAAAAACTGTTTTTT. Translation gives CAWSTGTGGYEKLFF.

This clone was counted between two and nine times. The genes are TRBV30 and TRBJ1-4; D might be TRBD1 (6 bases). The V end was cut by 4 bases, the J end by 4 bases, with 13 bases between. Germline V CDR1 and CDR2: GTSNPN, SVGIG (reference sequence). The CDR3 is made up of 14 amino acids. This chain's CDR3 is CAWTQTGGNEKLFF. CDR3 coding DNA: TGTGCCTGGACCCAGACAGGCGGTAATGAAAAACTGTTTTTT.

The genes are TRBV5-6 and TRBJ2-7; TRBD1 might be the D (5 bases). V was shortened by 4 bases and J by 0 bases, with 14 bases between the two germline ends. The CDR3 loop spans 15 amino acids. CDR1 and CDR2 from the germline V gene are SGHDT and YYEEEE. CDR3 loop: CASSLGQDGSYEQYF. CDR3 in DNA: TGTGCCAGCAGCCTGGGGCAGGATGGCTCCTACGAGCAGTACTTC.

The V call is TRBV11-2, the J call TRBJ1-3, with 8 bases that match TRBD1. CDR1 and CDR2 from the germline V gene are SGHAT and FQNNGV. V shed 5 bases, J shed 4 bases, and the junction held 4 bases outside the gene matches. The CDR3 runs to 14 residues. This CDR3 reads CASSPRDRGNTIYF. The DNA for the CDR3 is TGTGCCAGCAGCCCCCGGGACAGGGGAAACACCATATATTTT. Drawing the rest from reference TRBV11-2 and TRBJ1-3, the complete variable domain is EAGVAQSPRYKIIEKRQSVAFWCNPISGHATLYWYQQILGQGPKLLIQFQNNGVVDDSQLPKDRFSAERLKGVDSTLKIQPAKLEDSAVYLCASSPRDRGNTIYFGEGSWLTVV.

V is TRBV11-2 and J is TRBJ2-2; D is unresolved. Germline CDR1 is SGHAT and CDR2 is FQNNGV. There are 14 residues in the CDR3. V shed 4 bases and J shed 7 bases, with 13 bases lying between them. This CDR3 is CASSSTTPSGELFF. The DNA for the CDR3 is TGTGCCAGCAGCTCCACTACCCCCAGCGGGGAGCTGTTTTTT.

The chain uses TRBV6-5 and TRBJ1-2, with D unresolved. The CDR3 totals 12 residues. The germline V gene has CDR1 MNHEY and CDR2 SVGAGI. Written as DNA, the CDR3 is TGTGTGACCAAGGACTTTAACTATGGCTACACCTTC. It translates to CVTKDFNYGYTF.

This sequence joins TRBV5-1 and TRBJ1-3, with no clear D. V was cut by 4 bases and J by 4 bases, with 15 bases left in between. Germline V gene sequence: CDR1 SGHRS, CDR2 YFSETQ. This CDR3 has 15 residues. The CDR3: CASSTGVTGGNTIYF. The DNA of the CDR3 is TGCGCCAGCAGCACCGGGGTTACGGGAGGAAACACCATATATTTT. The full variable domain, rest sourced from reference TRBV5-1 and TRBJ1-3, is KAGVTQTPRYLIKTRGQQVTLSCSPISGHRSVSWYQQTPGQGLQFLFEYFSETQRNKGNFPGRFSGRQFSNSRSEMNVSTLELGDSALYLCASSTGVTGGNTIYFGEGSWLTVV.

In its sample, this clone was seen once. This chain uses TRBV10-2 with TRBJ2-5; 7 bases fit TRBD2. The J segment lost 3 bases and the V segment lost 6 bases, leaving 10 bases of the junction unmatched. This CDR3 contains 15 residues. CDR1 and CDR2 from the germline V gene are WSHSY and SAAADI. CDR3 residues: CASSPSLLAEETQYF. In nucleotides, the CDR3 is TGCGCCAGCAGCCCCTCTCTCCTAGCGGAAGAGACCCAGTACTTC.

The chain has TRBV19 and TRBJ2-7; the D gene is possibly TRBD2 (5 bases). The CDR3 extends over 14 amino acids. CDR1 and CDR2 (germline): LNHDA, SQIVND (reference sequence). The V end was cut by 7 bases, the J end by 2 bases, with 15 bases between. CDR3 sequence reads: CASKIGGSAYEQYF. CDR3 sequence (DNA): TGTGCCAGTAAGATAGGAGGCAGCGCCTACGAGCAGTACTTC.

The V and J genes are TRBV5-1 and TRBJ2-5; TRBD1 agrees at 10 bases. J gave up 4 bases and V 4 bases, and 7 bases lay outside the gene matches. CDR1 and CDR2 from the germline V gene are SGHRS and YFSETQ. This CDR3 comprises 15 residues. CDR3 protein: CASSEDRGQGETQYF. The CDR3, as DNA: TGCGCCAGCAGCGAAGACAGGGGGCAGGGAGAGACCCAGTACTTC.

The chain has TRBV4-3 and TRBJ1-4, with D perhaps TRBD1 (6 bases). Germline V gives CDR1 LGHNA, CDR2 YSLEER. The CDR3 has 14 amino acids. V was pared by 0 bases and J by 9 bases, with 11 bases between. In DNA form, the CDR3 reads TGCGCCAGCAGCCAAGAGCGGGACATGAAAAAACTGTTTTTT. Amino acids: CASSQERDMKKLFF.

The count of this clone is one. J is TRBJ2-7 and V is TRBV27, with a tentative D call TRBD2 (6 bases). This CDR3 contains 15 residues. V lost 5 bases, J lost 3 bases, and 17 bases lay in between. CDR1 is MNHEY, CDR2 SMNVEV, per germline (reference sequence). The CDR3 DNA sequence: TGTGCCAGCAGTCCTATTAGCGGACTTATCTACGAGCAGTACTTC. Translation: CASSPISGLIYEQYF.